Presented here are 19 T cell receptor beta chains from one specimen sequenced in a study of T cell changes during pregnancy in multiple sclerosis. The data were produced by immunoSEQ multiplex PCR, yet TCRdb's version contains in-frame clones alone and is incomplete. This table has some 40,000 clones, roughly 89% appearing once. Specimen: CD4+ T cells from peripheral blood mononuclear cells, collected in the second trimester of pregnancy. The receptors derive from a female donor with multiple sclerosis, enrolled in a pregnancy study.

This clone was observed once. The chain combines TRBV7-3 with TRBJ1-5, with D perhaps TRBD1 (5 bases). The CDR3 consists of 14 residues. The V gene's germline CDR1 is SGHTA and CDR2 FQGTGA. V dropped 2 bases and J dropped 4 bases, with 9 bases sitting between them. CDR3 region: CASSLQGPNQPQHF. CDR3 nucleotide sequence: TGTGCCAGCAGCTTACAGGGTCCTAATCAGCCCCAGCATTTT.

The J gene is TRBJ2-5, the V gene TRBV7-9; D unresolved. Germline V gives CDR1 SEHNR, CDR2 FQNEAQ (reference sequence). The CDR3 length is 15 residues. Trimming removed 5 bases from V and 1 base from J, with 14 bases in between. The CDR3 loop is CASSLNTAAQETQYF. The DNA of the CDR3 is TGTGCCAGCAGCCTTAACACAGCAGCCCAAGAGACCCAGTACTTC.

The chain recombines TRBV9 with TRBJ2-1; 9 nucleotides agree with TRBD2. Germline V CDR1 and CDR2: SGDLS, YYNGEE. The CDR3 runs to 18 residues. The J segment lost 3 bases and the V segment lost 3 bases, leaving 13 bases of the junction unmatched. The CDR3 spells CASSATLRTSVIYNEQFF. In DNA, the CDR3 is TGTGCCAGCAGCGCCACCCTCCGGACTAGCGTTATCTACAATGAGCAGTTCTTC.

The CDR3 protein is CASTPSGSTYEQYF. For the CDR3, the DNA is TGTGCCAGCACACCTAGCGGGAGTACTTACGAGCAGTACTTC. The chain combines TRBV25-1 with TRBJ2-7; 10 bases fit TRBD2. This CDR3 is 14 amino acids long. Looked up from germline, CDR1 is MGHDK and CDR2 is SYGVNS. J was trimmed by 4 bases and V by 7 bases; bases with no gene match: 7.

The V and J genes are TRBV7-2 and TRBJ2-1, with TRBD2 matching over 10 bases. Germline V gene sequence: CDR1 SGHTA, CDR2 FQGNSA. The V gene end was trimmed by 5 bases and the J gene end by 2 bases; junction bases not matched to a gene: 9. The CDR3 has 17 residues. CDR3 DNA: TGTGCCAGCAGCCCGACCGCGAGCGGGAGGGCCTACAATGAGCAGTTCTTC. Translated, it gives CASSPTASGRAYNEQFF. Complete variable domain (other parts from reference TRBV7-2 and TRBJ2-1): GAGVSQSPSNKVTEKGKDVELRCDPISGHTALYWYRQSLGQGLEFLIYFQGNSAPDKSGLPSDRFSAERTGGSVSTLTIQRTQQEDSAVYLCASSPTASGRAYNEQFFGPGTRLTVL.

The V call is TRBV7-2, the J call TRBJ2-7; 11 bases agree with TRBD1. The CDR3 covers 15 residues. CDR1 is SGHTA, CDR2 FQGNSA, per germline. V was clipped by 1 base and J by 2 bases; unmatched bases: 1. CDR3 DNA sequence: TGTGCCAGCAGCTTAGTGGGACAGGGGGCCTACGAGCAGTACTTC. This sequence encodes CASSLVGQGAYEQYF.

The chain couples TRBV7-8 to TRBJ2-2, with TRBD2 identical over 8 bases. The V gene end was trimmed by 11 bases and the J gene end by 7 bases; junction bases not matched to a gene: 9. Per the germline V gene, CDR1 is SGHVS and CDR2 is FQNEAQ. This CDR3 has 13 amino acids. This CDR3 reads CAGSGSAGGELFF. As DNA, the CDR3 is TGTGCCGGGAGCGGGAGCGCGGGCGGGGAGCTGTTTTTT.

The V call is TRBV7-2, the J call TRBJ2-7, with D possibly matching TRBD1 (6 bases). CDR3 length: 15 amino acids. Germline V lookup: CDR1 SGHTA, CDR2 FQGNSA. V was cut by 1 base and J by 4 bases, with 14 bases left in between. This chain's CDR3 is CASSLGNLGAYEQYF. CDR3 nucleotides: TGTGCCAGCAGCTTAGGGAATCTGGGGGCATACGAGCAGTACTTC.

The rearrangement joins TRBV11-2 to TRBJ2-1; no clear D gene. Deletions cut 2 bases from V and 9 bases from J, with 8 bases between. The V gene's germline CDR1 is SGHAT and CDR2 FQNNGV. The CDR3 is made up of 12 amino acids. The CDR3 nucleotides read TGTGCCAGCAGCTTATCCGGTTTTGAGCAGTTCTTC. Translating it yields CASSLSGFEQFF.

The chain is built from TRBV5-8 and TRBJ2-3; tentatively, D is TRBD2 (5 bases). Germline V gene sequence: CDR1 SGHTS, CDR2 YDEGEE. This CDR3 has 14 residues. V dropped 4 bases and J dropped 2 bases, with 11 bases sitting between them. The CDR3 region has the DNA TGTGCCAGCAGCGCCCGGGGAACCACAGATACGCAGTATTTT. Translation gives CASSARGTTDTQYF. Using reference TRBV5-8 and TRBJ2-3 for the parts outside the CDR3, the full variable domain is EAGVTQSPTHLIKTRGQQATLRCSPISGHTSVYWYQQALGLGLQFLLWYDEGEERNRGNFPPRFSGRQFPNYSSELNVNALELEDSALYLCASSARGTTDTQYFGPGTRLTVL.

This chain joins TRBV28 and TRBJ2-7, with D possibly TRBD1 on 6 matching bases. Germline CDR1 is MDHEN and CDR2 is SYDVKM. This CDR3 comprises 13 residues. V lost 7 bases to trimming and J lost 7 bases, with 17 bases between them. CDR3 amino acids: CASTSGGRIEQYF. The CDR3 coding sequence is TGTGCCAGCACCTCTGGGGGCAGGATAGAGCAGTACTTC.

The gene calls are TRBV19 and TRBJ1-2; TRBD1 agrees at 10 bases. Germline V gene lookup returns CDR1 LNHDA and CDR2 SQIVND (reference sequence). The CDR3 length is 14 residues. J lost 8 bases, V lost 5 bases, and 8 bases had no gene match. The DNA for the CDR3 is TGTGCCAGTAGTTCCCGACAGGGGGCGTCGGGCTACACCTTC. As protein: CASSSRQGASGYTF. Supplemented by reference TRBV19 and TRBJ1-2, the full variable domain reads DGGITQSPKYLFRKEGQNVTLSCEQNLNHDAMYWYRQDPGQGLRLIYYSQIVNDFQKGDIAEGYSVSREKKESFPLTVTSAQKNPTAFYLCASSSRQGASGYTFGSGTRLTVV.

The chain couples TRBV18 to TRBJ2-2; a possible D gene is TRBD1 (5 bases). V was clipped by 8 bases and J by 1 base, with 8 bases between them. The CDR3 spans 13 residues. Germline V CDR1 and CDR2: KGHSH, LQKENI. In DNA, the CDR3 is TGTGCCAGCACCACAGGGAACACCGGGGAGCTGTTTTTT. As protein: CASTTGNTGELFF.

V usage is TRBV30 and J usage is TRBJ2-3, with D possibly being TRBD1 (5 bases). V lost 1 base, J lost 6 bases, and 14 bases lay in between. The V gene's germline CDR1 is GTSNPN and CDR2 SVGIG (reference sequence). The CDR3 has 14 residues. DNA of the CDR3: TGTGCCTGGAGTGAGGGGCGAGGTAGGGATACGCAGTATTTT. Protein product: CAWSEGRGRDTQYF.

The chain uses TRBV9 and TRBJ2-1; D is unclear. The CDR3 extends over 16 amino acids. In germline, CDR1 is SGDLS, CDR2 YYNGEE. V was clipped by 3 bases and J by 5 bases, with 18 bases between them. The DNA of the CDR3 is TGTGCCAGCAGCGCCTCTAGACGGCTACCCGACAATGAGCAGTTCTTC. It translates to CASSASRRLPDNEQFF.

The gene calls are TRBV13 and TRBJ2-5; TRBD1 aligns across 7 bases. V was clipped by 0 bases and J by 12 bases; unmatched bases: 7. This CDR3 is 13 amino acids long. Germline CDR1 is PRHDT and CDR2 is FYEKMQ (reference sequence). CDR3 coding DNA: TGTGCCAGCAGCTTAGGCCGGGACAGCCGAGAGTACTTC. Its translation: CASSLGRDSREYF.

The V gene is TRBV7-2, the J gene TRBJ2-7; 9 bases are a match to TRBD1. Per the germline V gene, CDR1 is SGHTA and CDR2 is FQGNSA. V was pared by 4 bases and J by 4 bases, with 5 bases of the junction left unmatched. The CDR3 runs 14 residues. The CDR3 is CASSSDRGRYEQYF. CDR3 coding DNA: TGTGCCAGCAGCTCGGACAGGGGACGTTACGAGCAGTACTTC.

V is TRBV9 and J is TRBJ1-4; 8 nucleotides match TRBD1. From germline, CDR1 is SGDLS and CDR2 YYNGEE. The CDR3 is 14 amino acids. V trimming: 3 bases; J trimming: 8 bases; junction bases outside the gene matches: 6. CDR3 DNA: TGTGCCAGCAGCGCAGGGGGCCAAATGGAAAAACTGTTTTTT. It yields the protein CASSAGGQMEKLFF. The variable domain in full, with the rest retrieved from reference TRBV9 and TRBJ1-4, is DSGVTQTPKHLITATGQRVTLRCSPRSGDLSVYWYQQSLDQGLQFLIQYYNGEERAKGNILERFSAQQFPDLHSELNLSSLELGDSALYFCASSAGGQMEKLFFGSGTQLSVL.

The chain employs TRBV9 and TRBJ2-5; 8 bases map to TRBD2. Trimming cost V 0 bases and J 5 bases; bases outside gene matches: 6. Germline values: CDR1 SGDLS, CDR2 YYNGEE. This CDR3 spans 15 amino acids. This CDR3 is CASSVESGGRETQYF. CDR3 coding DNA: TGTGCCAGCAGCGTAGAGTCCGGCGGGAGGGAGACCCAGTACTTC.